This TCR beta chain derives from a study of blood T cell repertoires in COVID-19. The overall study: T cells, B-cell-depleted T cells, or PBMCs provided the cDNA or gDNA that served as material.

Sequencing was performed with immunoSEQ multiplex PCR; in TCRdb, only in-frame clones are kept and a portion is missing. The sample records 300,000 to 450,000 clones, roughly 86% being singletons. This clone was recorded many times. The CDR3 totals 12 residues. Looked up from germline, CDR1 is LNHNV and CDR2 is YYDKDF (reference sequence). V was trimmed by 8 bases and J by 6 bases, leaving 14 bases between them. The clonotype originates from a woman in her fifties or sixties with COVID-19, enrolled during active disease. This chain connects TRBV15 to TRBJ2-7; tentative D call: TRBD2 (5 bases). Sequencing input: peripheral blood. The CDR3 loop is CATQAREGEQYF. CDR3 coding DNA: TGTGCCACCCAAGCCCGGGAAGGCGAGCAGTACTTC.